The clone carrying this T cell receptor beta chain is deemed medium-sized. V was clipped by 3 bases and J by 3 bases; unmatched bases: 11. CDR3 length equals 16 residues. In germline, CDR1 is LGHNA, CDR2 YNFKEQ. In the source study's methods: Amplifying reference gene primers gave estimates of nucleated cell counts. Profiling relied on immunoSEQ multiplex PCR, and the TCRdb table lists in-frame clones only, not all of them. V, J and clone size reflect that table, while D and trimming were determined from the DNA. The table lists almost 250,000 clones, approximately 89% of them singletons. This record comes from a study of blood T cell repertoires in COVID-19. Study information: The United States, Italy and Spain supplied acute and convalescent COVID-19 samples. PBMCs, B-cell-depleted T cells, or T cells were the source of the cDNA or gDNA that made up the material.

The origin of this receptor is a woman aged 55-75 years who had recovered from COVID-19. The specimen was peripheral blood. This rearrangement joins TRBV4-2 to TRBJ2-7; 7 bases map to TRBD1. CDR3 in amino acids: CASSHLQGVEDYEQYF. For the CDR3, the DNA is TGTGCCAGCAGCCATCTCCAGGGGGTAGAGGACTACGAGCAGTACTTC.